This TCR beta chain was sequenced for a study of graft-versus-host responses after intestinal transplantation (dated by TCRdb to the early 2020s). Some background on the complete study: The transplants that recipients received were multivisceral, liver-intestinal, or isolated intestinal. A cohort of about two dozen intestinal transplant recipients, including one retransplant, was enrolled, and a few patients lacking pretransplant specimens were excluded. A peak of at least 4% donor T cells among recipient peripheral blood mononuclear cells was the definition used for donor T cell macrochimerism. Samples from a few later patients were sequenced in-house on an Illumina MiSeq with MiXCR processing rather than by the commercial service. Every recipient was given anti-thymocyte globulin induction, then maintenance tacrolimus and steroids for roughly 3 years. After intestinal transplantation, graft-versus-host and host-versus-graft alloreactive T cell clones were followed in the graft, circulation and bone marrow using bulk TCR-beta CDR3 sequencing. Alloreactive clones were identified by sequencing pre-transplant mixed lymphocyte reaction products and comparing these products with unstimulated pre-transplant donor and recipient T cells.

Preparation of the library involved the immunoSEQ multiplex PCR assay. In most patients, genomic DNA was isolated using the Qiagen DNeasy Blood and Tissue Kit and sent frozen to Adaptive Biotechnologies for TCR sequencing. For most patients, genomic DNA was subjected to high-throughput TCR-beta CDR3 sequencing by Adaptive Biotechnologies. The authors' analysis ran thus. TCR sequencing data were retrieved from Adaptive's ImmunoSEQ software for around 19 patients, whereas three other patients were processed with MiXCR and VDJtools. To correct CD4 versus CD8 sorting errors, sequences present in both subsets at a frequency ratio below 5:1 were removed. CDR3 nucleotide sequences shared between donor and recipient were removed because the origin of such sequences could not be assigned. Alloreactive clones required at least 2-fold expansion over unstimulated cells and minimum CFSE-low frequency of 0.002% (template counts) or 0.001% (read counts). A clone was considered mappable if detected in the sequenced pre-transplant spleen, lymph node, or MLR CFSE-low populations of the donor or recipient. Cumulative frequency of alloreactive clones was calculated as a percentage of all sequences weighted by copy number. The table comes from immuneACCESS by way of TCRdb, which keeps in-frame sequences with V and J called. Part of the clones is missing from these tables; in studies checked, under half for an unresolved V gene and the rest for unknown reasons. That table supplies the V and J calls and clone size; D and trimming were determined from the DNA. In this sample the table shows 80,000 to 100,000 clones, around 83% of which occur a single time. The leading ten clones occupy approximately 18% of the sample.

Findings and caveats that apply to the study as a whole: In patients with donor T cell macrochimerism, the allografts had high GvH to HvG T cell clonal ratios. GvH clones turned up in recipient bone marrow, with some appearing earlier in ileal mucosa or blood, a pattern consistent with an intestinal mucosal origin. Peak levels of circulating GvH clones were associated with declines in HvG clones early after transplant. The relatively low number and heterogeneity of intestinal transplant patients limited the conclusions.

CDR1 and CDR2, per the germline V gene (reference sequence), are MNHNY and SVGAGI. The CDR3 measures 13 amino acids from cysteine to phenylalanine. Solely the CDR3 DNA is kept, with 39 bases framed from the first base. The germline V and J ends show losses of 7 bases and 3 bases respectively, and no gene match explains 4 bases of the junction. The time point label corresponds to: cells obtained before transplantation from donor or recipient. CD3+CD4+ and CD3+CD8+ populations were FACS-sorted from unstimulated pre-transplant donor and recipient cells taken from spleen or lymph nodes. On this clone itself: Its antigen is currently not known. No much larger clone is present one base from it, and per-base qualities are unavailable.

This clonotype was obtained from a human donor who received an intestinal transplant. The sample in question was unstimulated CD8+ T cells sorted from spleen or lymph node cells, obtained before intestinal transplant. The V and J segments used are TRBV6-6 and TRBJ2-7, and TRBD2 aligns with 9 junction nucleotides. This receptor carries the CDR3 CASTSGDDYEQYF. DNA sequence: TGTGCCAGCACTAGCGGGGACGACTACGAGCAGTACTTC.